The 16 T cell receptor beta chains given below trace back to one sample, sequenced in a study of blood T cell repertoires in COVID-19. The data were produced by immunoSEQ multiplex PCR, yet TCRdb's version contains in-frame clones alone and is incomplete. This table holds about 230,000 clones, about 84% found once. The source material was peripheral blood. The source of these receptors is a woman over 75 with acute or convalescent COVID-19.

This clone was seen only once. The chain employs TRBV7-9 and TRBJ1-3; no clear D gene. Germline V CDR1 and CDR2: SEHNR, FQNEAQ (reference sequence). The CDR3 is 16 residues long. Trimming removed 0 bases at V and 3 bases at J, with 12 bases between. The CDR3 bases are TGTGCCAGCAGCTTAGCCCGTGGCAGGATTGGAAACACCATATATTTT. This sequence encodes CASSLARGRIGNTIYF.

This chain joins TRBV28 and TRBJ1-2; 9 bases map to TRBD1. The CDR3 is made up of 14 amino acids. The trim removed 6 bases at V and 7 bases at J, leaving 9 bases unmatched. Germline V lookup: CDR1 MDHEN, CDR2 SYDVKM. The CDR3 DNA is TGTGCCAGCAGGACTACAGGGGGCGTATCTGGCTACACCTTC. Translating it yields CASRTTGGVSGYTF.

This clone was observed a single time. CDR3 nucleotide sequence: TGTGCCAGCTCACGAAGCCCTAGCGGGGGTTCCTACAATGAGCAGTTCTTC. Translation gives CASSRSPSGGSYNEQFF. The gene calls are TRBV18 and TRBJ2-1; 10 bases agree with TRBD2. Germline V gene data show CDR1 as KGHSH and CDR2 as LQKENI. The J segment lost 1 base and the V segment lost 4 bases, leaving 7 bases of the junction unmatched. This CDR3 comprises 17 residues.

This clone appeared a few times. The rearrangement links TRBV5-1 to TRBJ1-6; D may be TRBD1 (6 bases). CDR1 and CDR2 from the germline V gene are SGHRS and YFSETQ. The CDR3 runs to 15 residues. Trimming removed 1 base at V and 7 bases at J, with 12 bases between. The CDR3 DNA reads TGCGCCAGCAGCTTGACAGGGTCGTTAAATTCACCCCTCCACTTT. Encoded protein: CASSLTGSLNSPLHF.

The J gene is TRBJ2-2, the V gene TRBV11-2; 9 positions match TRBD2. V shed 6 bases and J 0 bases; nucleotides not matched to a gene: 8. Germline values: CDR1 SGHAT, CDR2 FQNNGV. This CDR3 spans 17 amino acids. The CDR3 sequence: CASSFEAGGANTGELFF. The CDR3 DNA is TGTGCCAGCAGTTTTGAAGCGGGAGGAGCGAACACCGGGGAGCTGTTTTTT.

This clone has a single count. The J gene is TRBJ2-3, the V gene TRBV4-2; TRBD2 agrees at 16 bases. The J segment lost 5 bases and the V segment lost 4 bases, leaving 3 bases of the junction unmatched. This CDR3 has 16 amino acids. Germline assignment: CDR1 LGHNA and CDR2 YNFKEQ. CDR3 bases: TGTGCCAGCAGCCCGGGACTAGCGGGGGGGGGAGATACGCAGTATTTT. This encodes CASSPGLAGGGDTQYF.

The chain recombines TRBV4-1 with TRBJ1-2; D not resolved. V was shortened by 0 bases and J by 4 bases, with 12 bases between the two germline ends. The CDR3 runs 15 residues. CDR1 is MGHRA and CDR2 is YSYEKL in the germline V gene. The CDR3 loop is CASSQDGRDSYGYTF. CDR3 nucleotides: TGCGCCAGCAGCCAAGACGGGCGGGATAGCTATGGCTACACCTTC.

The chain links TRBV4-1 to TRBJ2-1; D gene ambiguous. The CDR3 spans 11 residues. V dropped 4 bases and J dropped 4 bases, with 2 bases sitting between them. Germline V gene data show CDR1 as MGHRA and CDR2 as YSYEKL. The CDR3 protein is CASSLYNEQFF. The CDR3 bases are TGCGCCAGCAGCCTATACAATGAGCAGTTCTTC.

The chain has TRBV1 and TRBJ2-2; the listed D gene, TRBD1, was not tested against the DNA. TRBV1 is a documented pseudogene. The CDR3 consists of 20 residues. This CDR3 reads CTSSQEPGQNLNANTGELFF. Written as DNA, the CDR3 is TGCACCAGCAGCCAAGAACCGGGACAGAACCTTAACGCGAACACCGGGGAGCTGTTTTTT.

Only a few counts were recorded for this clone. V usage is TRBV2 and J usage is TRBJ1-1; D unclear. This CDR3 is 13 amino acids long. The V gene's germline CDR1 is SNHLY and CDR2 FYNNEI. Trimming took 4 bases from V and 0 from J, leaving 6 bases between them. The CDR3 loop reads CASSVDMNTEAFF. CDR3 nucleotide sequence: TGTGCCAGCAGTGTAGACATGAACACTGAAGCTTTCTTT.

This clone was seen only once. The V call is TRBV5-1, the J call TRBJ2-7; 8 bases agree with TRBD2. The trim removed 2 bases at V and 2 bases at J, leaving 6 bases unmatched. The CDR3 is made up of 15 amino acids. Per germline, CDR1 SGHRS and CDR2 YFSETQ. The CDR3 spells CASSLVTSGTYEQYF. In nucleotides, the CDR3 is TGCGCCAGCAGCTTAGTTACTAGCGGAACCTACGAGCAGTACTTC.

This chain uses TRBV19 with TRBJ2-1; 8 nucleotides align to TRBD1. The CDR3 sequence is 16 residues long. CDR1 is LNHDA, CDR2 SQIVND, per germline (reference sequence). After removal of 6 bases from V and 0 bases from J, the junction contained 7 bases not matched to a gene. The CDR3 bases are TGTGCCAGTAGCCCCTCAGGGGGCATCTCCTACAATGAGCAGTTCTTC. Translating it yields CASSPSGGISYNEQFF.

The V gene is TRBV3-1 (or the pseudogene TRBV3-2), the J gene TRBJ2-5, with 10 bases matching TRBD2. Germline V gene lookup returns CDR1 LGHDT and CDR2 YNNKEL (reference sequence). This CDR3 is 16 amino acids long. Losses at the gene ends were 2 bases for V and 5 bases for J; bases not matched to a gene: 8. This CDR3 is CASSQPLAGPGETQYF. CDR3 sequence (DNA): TGTGCCAGCAGCCAACCACTAGCGGGACCGGGGGAGACCCAGTACTTC.

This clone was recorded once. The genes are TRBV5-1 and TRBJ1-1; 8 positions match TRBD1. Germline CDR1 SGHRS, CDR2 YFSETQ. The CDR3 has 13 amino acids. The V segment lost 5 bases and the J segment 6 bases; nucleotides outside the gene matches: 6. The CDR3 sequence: CASRLGQGPEAFF. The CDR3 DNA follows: TGCGCCAGCAGGTTAGGACAGGGTCCTGAAGCTTTCTTT. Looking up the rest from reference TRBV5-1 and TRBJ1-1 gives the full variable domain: KAGVTQTPRYLIKTRGQQVTLSCSPISGHRSVSWYQQTPGQGLQFLFEYFSETQRNKGNFPGRFSGRQFSNSRSEMNVSTLELGDSALYLCASRLGQGPEAFFGQGTRLTVV.

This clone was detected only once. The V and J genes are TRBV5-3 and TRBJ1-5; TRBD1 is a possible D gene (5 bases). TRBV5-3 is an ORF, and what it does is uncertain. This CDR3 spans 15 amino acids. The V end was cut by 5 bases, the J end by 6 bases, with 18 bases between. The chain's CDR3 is CARRVRSGSAQPQHF. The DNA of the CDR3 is TGTGCCAGAAGGGTCCGGTCAGGGTCGGCTCAGCCCCAGCATTTT.

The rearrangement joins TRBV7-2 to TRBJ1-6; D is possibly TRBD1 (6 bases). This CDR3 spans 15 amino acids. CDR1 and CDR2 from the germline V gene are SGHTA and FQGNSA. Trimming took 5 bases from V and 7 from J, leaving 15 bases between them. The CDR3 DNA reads TGTGCCAGCAGCAAAACAGGGAGTGAGAATTCACCCCTCCACTTT. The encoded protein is CASSKTGSENSPLHF.